Below, one TCR beta chain is given with its context. In the source study's methods: Reference gene primers were amplified, and this amplification served to estimate nucleated cell counts. TCRdb's table, derived via immunoSEQ multiplex PCR, lists solely in-frame clones and lacks some. The D gene and trimming were derived from the DNA, and the V and J assignments and clone size from that table. Here the sample spans roughly 250,000 clones, 80% to 95% being singletons. This sample stems from a study of blood T cell repertoires in COVID-19. Study context: Spain, Italy and the United States supplied samples that represented acute and convalescent COVID-19. PBMCs, B-cell-depleted T cells, or T cells provided the cDNA or gDNA that made up the material.

Clinical history reported by participants formed the basis on which cohorts were assigned. This sequence originates from a woman younger than 30 who had recovered from COVID-19. The material sequenced was PBMCs or T cells enriched from blood (not recorded which).

In nucleotides, the CDR3 is TGTGCCTCGCGGGCAGTGCCAGAATTGAACACTGAAGCTTTCTTT. As protein: CASRAVPELNTEAFF. V usage is TRBV10-3 and J usage is TRBJ1-1; D is uncertain. The CDR3 runs to 15 residues. CDR1 and CDR2 from the germline V gene are ENHRY and SYGVKD. Trimming took 11 bases from V and 0 from J, leaving 19 bases between them.